This T cell receptor (beta chain) emerged from a study of breast tumors, draining lymph nodes, adjacent tissues. The CDR3 extends over 12 amino acids. Germline V gene lookup returns CDR1 LNHDA and CDR2 SQIVND (reference sequence). V was pared by 4 bases and J by 0 bases, with 3 bases between. This clonotype was detected ten times or more. Axillary draining lymph nodes of breast cancer patients supplied the node samples. TCRdb fed the multiplex PCR reads into MiXCR, producing one record per CDR3 protein. Here the sample spans about 230,000 distinct CDR3 sequences, about 34% being singletons. The receptor's source is a female donor with breast cancer. Some clones in this sample may be carry-over from other donors' samples. What was sequenced was axillary lymph node tissue. The chain joins TRBV19 to TRBJ1-2; no firm D call. The CDR3 DNA follows: TGTGCCAGTAGTAATACTAACTATGGCTACACCTTC. Amino acids: CASSNTNYGYTF.